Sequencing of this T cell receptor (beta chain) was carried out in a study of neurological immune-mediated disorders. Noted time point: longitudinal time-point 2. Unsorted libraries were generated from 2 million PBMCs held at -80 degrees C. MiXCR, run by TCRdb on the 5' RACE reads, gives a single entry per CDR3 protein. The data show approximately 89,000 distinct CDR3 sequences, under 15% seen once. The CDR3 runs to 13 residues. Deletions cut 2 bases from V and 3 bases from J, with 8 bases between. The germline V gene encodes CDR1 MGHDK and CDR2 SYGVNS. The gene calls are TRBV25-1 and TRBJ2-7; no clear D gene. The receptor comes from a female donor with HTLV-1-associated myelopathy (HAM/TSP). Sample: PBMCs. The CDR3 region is CASSEGRVYEQYF. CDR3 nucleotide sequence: TGTGCCAGCAGTGAAGGTAGAGTCTACGAGCAGTACTTC.